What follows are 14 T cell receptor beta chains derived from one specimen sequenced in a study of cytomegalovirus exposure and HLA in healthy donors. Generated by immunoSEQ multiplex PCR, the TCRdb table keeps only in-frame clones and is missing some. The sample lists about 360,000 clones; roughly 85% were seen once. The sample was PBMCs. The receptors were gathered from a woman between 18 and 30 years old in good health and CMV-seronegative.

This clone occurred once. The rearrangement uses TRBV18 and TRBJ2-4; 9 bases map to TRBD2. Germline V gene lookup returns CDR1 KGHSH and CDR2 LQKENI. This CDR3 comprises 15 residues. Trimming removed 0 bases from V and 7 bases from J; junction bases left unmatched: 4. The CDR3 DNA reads TGTGCCAGCTCACCACCCGGGACTAGCAGGAACATTCAGTACTTC. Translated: CASSPPGTSRNIQYF.

The CDR3 DNA reads as TGTGCCAGCAGTGCGGGGCCCTTCACCGGGGAGCTGTTTTTT. Amino acid sequence: CASSAGPFTGELFF. The chain links TRBV6-5 to TRBJ2-2, with TRBD2 as a possible D gene (6 bases). The CDR3 length is 14 residues. CDR1 MNHEY and CDR2 SVGAGI come from the germline V gene. Deletions cut 5 bases from V and 4 bases from J, with 11 bases between.

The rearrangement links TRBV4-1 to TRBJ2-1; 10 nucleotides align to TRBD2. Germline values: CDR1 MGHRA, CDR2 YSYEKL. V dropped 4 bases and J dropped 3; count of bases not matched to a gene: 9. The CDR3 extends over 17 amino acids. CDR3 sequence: CASSLDAAGGYYNEQFF. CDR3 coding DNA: TGCGCCAGCAGCCTAGATGCAGCGGGGGGGTACTACAATGAGCAGTTCTTC.

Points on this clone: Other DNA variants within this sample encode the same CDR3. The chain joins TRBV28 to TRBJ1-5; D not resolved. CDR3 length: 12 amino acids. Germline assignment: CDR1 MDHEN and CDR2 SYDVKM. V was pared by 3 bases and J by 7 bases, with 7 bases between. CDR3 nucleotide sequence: TGTGCCAGCAGTTTGAGAGGGCAGCCCCAGCATTTT. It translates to CASSLRGQPQHF.

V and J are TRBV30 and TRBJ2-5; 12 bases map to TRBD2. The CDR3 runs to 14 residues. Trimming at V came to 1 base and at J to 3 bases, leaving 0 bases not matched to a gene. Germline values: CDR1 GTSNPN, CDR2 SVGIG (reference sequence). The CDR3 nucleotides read TGTGCCTGGAGTGGACTAGCGGGAGAAGAGACCCAGTACTTC. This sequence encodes CAWSGLAGEETQYF.

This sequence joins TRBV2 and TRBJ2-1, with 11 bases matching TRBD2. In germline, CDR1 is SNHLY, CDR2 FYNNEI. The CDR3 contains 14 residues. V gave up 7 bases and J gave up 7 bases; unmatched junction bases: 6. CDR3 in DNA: TGTGCCAGCACCGCGCTAGCGGGGGGTAATGAGCAGTTCTTC. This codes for CASTALAGGNEQFF.

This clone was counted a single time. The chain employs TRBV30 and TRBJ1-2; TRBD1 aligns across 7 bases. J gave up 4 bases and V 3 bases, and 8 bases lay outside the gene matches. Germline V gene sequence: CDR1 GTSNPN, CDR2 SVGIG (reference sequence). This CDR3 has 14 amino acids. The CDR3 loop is CAWRARGLGYGYTF. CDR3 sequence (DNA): TGTGCCTGGAGAGCGAGGGGGCTGGGCTATGGCTACACCTTC.

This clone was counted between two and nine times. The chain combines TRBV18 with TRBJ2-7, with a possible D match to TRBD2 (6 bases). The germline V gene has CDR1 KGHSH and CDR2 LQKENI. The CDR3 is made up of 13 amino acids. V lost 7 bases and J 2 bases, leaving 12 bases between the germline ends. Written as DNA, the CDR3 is TGTGCCAGCTTCCGGGAGATCCCCTACGAGCAGTACTTC. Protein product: CASFREIPYEQYF. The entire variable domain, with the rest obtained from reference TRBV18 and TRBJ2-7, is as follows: NAGVMQNPRHLVRRRGQEARLRCSPMKGHSHVYWYRQLPEEGLKFMVYLQKENIIDESGMPKERFSAEFPKEGPSILRIQQVVRGDSAAYFCASFREIPYEQYFGPGTRLTVT.

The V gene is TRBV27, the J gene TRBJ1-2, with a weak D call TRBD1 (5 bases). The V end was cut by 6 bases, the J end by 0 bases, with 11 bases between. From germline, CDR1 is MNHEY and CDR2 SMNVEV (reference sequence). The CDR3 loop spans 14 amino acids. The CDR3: CASRTERANYGYTF. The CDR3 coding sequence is TGTGCCAGCAGGACAGAAAGAGCTAACTATGGCTACACCTTC.

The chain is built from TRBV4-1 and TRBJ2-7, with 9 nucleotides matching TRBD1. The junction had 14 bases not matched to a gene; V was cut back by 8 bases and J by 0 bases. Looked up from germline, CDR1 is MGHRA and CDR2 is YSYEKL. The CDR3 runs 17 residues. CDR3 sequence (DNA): TGCGCCAGCGGCCGGGACAGGGCGCATCCGAGCTCCTACGAGCAGTACTTC. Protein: CASGRDRAHPSSYEQYF.

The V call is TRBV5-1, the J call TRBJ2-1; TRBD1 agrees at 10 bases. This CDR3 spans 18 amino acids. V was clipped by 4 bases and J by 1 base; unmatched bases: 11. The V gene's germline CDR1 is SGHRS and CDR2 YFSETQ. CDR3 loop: CASSRGTGAIRSYNEQFF. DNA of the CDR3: TGCGCCAGCAGCAGGGGGACAGGGGCTATTCGATCCTACAATGAGCAGTTCTTC.

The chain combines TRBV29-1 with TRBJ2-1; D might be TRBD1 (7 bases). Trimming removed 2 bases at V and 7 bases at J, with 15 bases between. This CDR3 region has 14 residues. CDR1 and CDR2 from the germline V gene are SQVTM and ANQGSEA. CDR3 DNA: TGCAGCGTTGAAAGGGCAGGGGGGATGAATGAGCAGTTCTTC. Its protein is CSVERAGGMNEQFF.

CDR3 bases: TGTGCCACCAAAAGGGCTAGCGGGAGTGGTGATACGCAGTATTTT. Amino acids: CATKRASGSGDTQYF. The V gene is TRBV6-5, the J gene TRBJ2-3; 10 nucleotides match TRBD2. The germline CDR1 and CDR2 sequences are MNHEY and SVGAGI. V shed 10 bases, J shed 6 bases, and the junction held 13 bases outside the gene matches. This CDR3 is 15 amino acids long.

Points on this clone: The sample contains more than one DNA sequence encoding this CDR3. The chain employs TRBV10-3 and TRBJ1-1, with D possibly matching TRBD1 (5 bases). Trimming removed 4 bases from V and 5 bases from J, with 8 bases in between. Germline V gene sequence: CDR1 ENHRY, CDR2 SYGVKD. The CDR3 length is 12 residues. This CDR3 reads CAISVGGTEAFF. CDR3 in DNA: TGTGCCATCAGTGTGGGGGGTACTGAAGCTTTCTTT.